A selection of T cell receptor beta chains follows, all from one sample in a study of shared clonotypes between healthy human individuals. The repertoire was sequenced with immunoSEQ multiplex PCR; TCRdb's copy has only in-frame clones and lacks some. Here the sample spans some 1 million clones, around 76% being singletons. Sequencing was carried out using memory CD4+ T cells sorted from blood. The receptor set was obtained from a man between 18 and 35 years old in good health. Both conserved end residues are part of each CDR3. A D gene is named only where the DNA matches it firmly. Clone size is stated in some rows and not others, as once, few, many or a class when expanded.

V	length	size	D	J	CDR3	DNA
TRBV7-2	13	.	.	TRBJ2-3	CASSFSGANTQYF	TGTGCCAGCAGCTTTTCTGGTGCTAATACGCAGTATTTT
TRBV6-5	15	.	.	TRBJ1-5	CASSPTSGADQPQHF	TGTGCCAGCAGTCCCACTTCAGGGGCCGATCAGCCCCAGCATTTT
TRBV4-1	15	many	.	TRBJ2-7	CASSQVEGSLYEQYF	TGCGCCAGCAGCCAAGTTGAGGGGTCCCTCTACGAGCAGTACTTC
TRBV2	13	.	.	TRBJ2-7	CASSSQGAYEQYF	TGTGCCAGCAGCTCACAGGGCGCCTACGAGCAGTACTTC
TRBV5-4	15	.	TRBD2	TRBJ2-3	CASTNLAGGGDTQYF	TGTGCCAGCACCAACCTAGCGGGAGGAGGAGATACGCAGTATTTT
TRBV11-2	14	few	TRBD1	TRBJ1-1	CASSSQGAGTEAFF	TGTGCCAGCAGTTCCCAGGGGGCAGGCACTGAAGCTTTCTTT
TRBV2	13	.	TRBD2	TRBJ2-3	CASSIGLAGVGYF	TGTGCCAGCAGTATCGGACTAGCGGGAGTAGGGTATTTT
TRBV5-3	15	.	.	TRBJ2-2	CARSERPGNTGELFF	TGTGCCAGAAGCGAAAGGCCGGGGAACACCGGGGAGCTGTTTTTT
TRBV7-9	15	.	.	TRBJ2-7	CASSFGLTATYEQYF	TGTGCCAGCAGCTTCGGACTGACTGCGACCTACGAGCAGTACTTC
TRBV15	16	.	TRBD1	TRBJ2-3	CATSRGRDRDTDTQYF	TGTGCCACCAGCAGAGGCCGGGACAGGGACACAGATACGCAGTATTTT
TRBV28	17	few	TRBD1	TRBJ2-2	CASSLSARTGSAGELFF	TGTGCCAGCAGTTTATCCGCCCGGACAGGGTCGGCCGGGGAGCTGTTTTTT
TRBV5-1	13	.	.	TRBJ1-1	CASSNGANTEAFF	TGCGCCAGCAGCAACGGAGCTAACACTGAAGCTTTCTTT
TRBV4-3	14	few	.	TRBJ1-2	CASSQDSGSSGYTF	TGCGCCAGCAGCCAAGATTCCGGGTCCAGTGGCTACACCTTC
TRBV28	14	.	.	TRBJ1-1	CASSSGYPAPKAFF	TGTGCCAGCAGTTCAGGGTACCCGGCGCCTAAAGCTTTCTTT
TRBV5-1	13	.	.	TRBJ1-2	CASSQGGNYGYTF	TGCGCCAGCAGCCAGGGTGGGAACTATGGCTACACCTTC
TRBV20-1	11	.	.	TRBJ2-5	CSASFGETQYF	TGCAGTGCTAGTTTCGGGGAGACCCAGTACTTC
TRBV7-6	15	.	.	TRBJ2-6	CASSSQASGANVLTF	TGTGCCAGCAGCTCCCAGGCCTCTGGGGCCAACGTCCTGACTTTC
TRBV9	20	.	TRBD2	TRBJ2-3	CASSAWGGPSGGASTDTQYF	TGTGCCAGCAGCGCTTGGGGCGGCCCTAGCGGGGGGGCTAGCACAGATACGCAGTATTTT
TRBV7-2	13	.	.	TRBJ2-3	CASSLATRDTQYF	TGTGCCAGCAGCTTAGCTACCCGAGATACGCAGTATTTT